This T cell receptor beta chain comes out of a study of T cell repertoires in ileal Crohn's disease. Profiled with immunoSEQ multiplex PCR; TCRdb holds only in-frame clones, not every one. In the table there are 2,100 or so clones, roughly nine tenths of which are singletons. Study-wide findings and caveats: All patients with clonality above 26.8% had endoscopic recurrence.

V lost 2 bases and J 6 bases, leaving 14 bases between the germline ends. Per the germline V gene, CDR1 is MNHEY and CDR2 is SMNVEV (reference sequence). The length of the CDR3 is 15 residues. As for this clone: Its antigen is not known.

The TCR comes from an adult with Crohn's disease. This chain connects TRBV27 to TRBJ2-4, with D maybe TRBD2 (5 bases). The sequenced sample was ileal tissue. The CDR3 here is CASSLRSARGNIQYF. The CDR3 nucleotides read TGTGCCAGCAGTTTAAGGTCCGCCCGGGGAAACATTCAGTACTTC.